This T cell receptor gamma chain was sequenced in a study of gamma-delta T cells after stem cell transplantation. The CDR3 is 17 residues long. Looked up from germline, CDR1 is GITISATS and CDR2 is ISYDGTV (reference sequence). TCRdb re-called clones from the RT-PCR reads using CATT. The data show about 390 gamma-chain clones, with 58% seen just once and around 41% held by the top ten. In this sample, this clone turned up once. TRGV9 is the V gene, and the J gene was not called. The TCR sequence derives from a human donor. It is not recorded whose cells these are; they may come from a transplant donor. The sequencing input was gamma-delta T cells. The CDR3 sequence: CALWEPRQELGKKIKLF. CDR3 sequence (DNA): TGTGCCTTGTGGGAGCCCCGGCAAGAGTTGGGCAAAAAAATAAAGCTCTTT.